The next 26 T cell receptor beta chains were all read from a single sample in a study of blood T cell repertoires in COVID-19. Profiled with immunoSEQ multiplex PCR; TCRdb holds only in-frame clones, not every one. The sample includes 100,000 to 150,000 clones, about 79% of them seen just once. Sequencing was carried out using peripheral blood. These receptors all come from a man in his forties with active or convalescent COVID-19.

This clone was recorded a few times. At the DNA level, this CDR3 is encoded by other sequences in the same sample as well. The chain combines TRBV11-2 with TRBJ1-1; 8 positions agree with TRBD1. Germline-derived CDR1 and CDR2 are SGHAT and FQNNGV. The CDR3 runs to 14 residues. The V gene end was trimmed by 5 bases and the J gene end by 1 base; junction bases not matched to a gene: 3. The DNA of the CDR3 is TGTGCCAGCAGCCCAGGACAGGGGAACACTGAAGCTTTCTTT. Translated: CASSPGQGNTEAFF. The full variable domain, rest sourced from reference TRBV11-2 and TRBJ1-1, is EAGVAQSPRYKIIEKRQSVAFWCNPISGHATLYWYQQILGQGPKLLIQFQNNGVVDDSQLPKDRFSAERLKGVDSTLKIQPAKLEDSAVYLCASSPGQGNTEAFFGQGTRLTVV.

The V and J genes are TRBV4-3 and TRBJ1-3; perhaps TRBD1 as D (5 bases). The CDR3 runs 17 residues. Germline V gene sequence: CDR1 LGHNA, CDR2 YSLEER. Trimming shortened V by 2 bases and J by 2 bases, and 16 bases separated the two germline ends. The CDR3 is CASSQLAQGGTGNTIYF. Written as DNA, the CDR3 is TGCGCCAGCAGCCAATTAGCCCAGGGAGGGACTGGAAACACCATATATTTT.

The chain carries TRBV7-2 and TRBJ1-4; TRBD1 might be the D (6 bases). The CDR3 extends over 18 amino acids. Trimming stripped 1 base from V and 0 bases from J, with 15 bases between. Germline V lookup: CDR1 SGHTA, CDR2 FQGNSA. The CDR3, as DNA: TGTGCCAGCAGCTTAGGCGGGGGCGATACAGCAACTAATGAAAAACTGTTTTTT. Its protein product is CASSLGGGDTATNEKLFF.

This clone turned up a few times. The rearrangement joins TRBV28 to TRBJ1-2, with TRBD1 identical over 7 bases. Germline loops: CDR1 MDHEN, CDR2 SYDVKM. This CDR3 has 18 amino acids. J gave up 3 bases and V 3 bases, and 16 bases lay outside the gene matches. The CDR3 loop reads CASSFRGQSLPRDYGYTF. The CDR3 DNA reads TGTGCCAGCAGTTTTCGGGGACAGTCACTCCCTAGGGACTATGGCTACACCTTC.

The CDR3 sequence: CASSTGYEQYF. The CDR3 DNA follows: TGTGCCAGCAGTACCGGCTACGAGCAGTACTTC. This chain links TRBV7-2 with TRBJ2-7, with D unresolved. V lost 6 bases and J lost 3, with 6 bases in between. Germline V gene lookup returns CDR1 SGHTA and CDR2 FQGNSA. CDR3 length: 11 amino acids.

The rearrangement joins TRBV3-1 (or the pseudogene TRBV3-2) to TRBJ2-5; TRBD2 aligns across 13 bases. This CDR3 region has 15 residues. V dropped 1 base and J dropped 6; count of bases not matched to a gene: 2. CDR1 and CDR2 from the germline V gene are LGHDT and YNNKEL (reference sequence). The CDR3 is CASSQGLAGGKTQYF. The DNA of the CDR3 is TGTGCCAGCAGCCAAGGACTAGCGGGGGGCAAGACCCAGTACTTC.

CDR3 in amino acids: CASLPGGSPKNTEAFF. CDR3 bases: TGTGCCAGTCTTCCCGGAGGCAGCCCCAAGAACACTGAAGCTTTCTTT. The chain has TRBV25-1 and TRBJ1-1; D is ambiguous. This CDR3 is 16 amino acids long. CDR1 is MGHDK, CDR2 SYGVNS, per germline. The V end lost 9 bases, the J end lost 1 base, and 21 bases lay between the germline ends.

This chain joins TRBV30 and TRBJ2-2, with TRBD1 identical over 9 bases. The CDR3 extends over 16 amino acids. Germline V gene sequence: CDR1 GTSNPN, CDR2 SVGIG (reference sequence). The ends lost 7 bases at V and 1 base at J; junction bases unmatched: 10. The CDR3 DNA reads as TGTGCCTCCCGGGACAGGGATTTATTGAACACCGGGGAGCTGTTTTTT. Its translation: CASRDRDLLNTGELFF.

This chain links TRBV28 with TRBJ1-3; TRBD1 agrees at 10 bases. The CDR3 runs 15 residues. Looked up from germline, CDR1 is MDHEN and CDR2 is SYDVKM. V gave up 5 bases and J gave up 7 bases; unmatched junction bases: 8. For the CDR3, the DNA is TGTGCCAGCAGTCGCCAGACAGGGGGCGGGAACACCATATATTTT. It specifies CASSRQTGGGNTIYF.

The chain joins TRBV7-2 to TRBJ1-2, with 9 bases aligning to TRBD1. The CDR3 covers 13 residues. CDR1 is SGHTA and CDR2 is FQGNSA in the germline V gene. V lost 4 bases and J lost 6; bases outside the gene matches: 3. In nucleotides, the CDR3 is TGTGCCAGCAGCTACCGACAGGGGGATGGCTACACCTTC. The encoded protein is CASSYRQGDGYTF.

V gene TRBV12-3 or TRBV12-4 combines with J gene TRBJ1-5; 7 positions match TRBD1. V lost 6 bases, J lost 5 bases, and 4 bases stayed unmatched. The CDR3 contains 13 residues. CDR3 bases: TGTGCCAGCAGCTCCAGGGGGGATCAGCCCCAGCATTTT. It encodes CASSSRGDQPQHF.

The rearrangement links TRBV5-1 to TRBJ2-7; TRBD2 is a possible D gene (7 bases). The CDR3 has 14 amino acids. Trimming removed 2 bases from V and 4 bases from J, with 13 bases in between. CDR1 is SGHRS and CDR2 is YFSETQ in the germline V gene. This CDR3 reads CASSLGGAGYEQYF. As DNA, the CDR3 is TGCGCCAGCAGCTTAGGGGGGGCCGGATACGAGCAGTACTTC.

The chain recombines TRBV7-2 with TRBJ1-2; 8 bases fit TRBD1. Per the germline V gene, CDR1 is SGHTA and CDR2 is FQGNSA. Germline trimming cut 4 bases from V and 9 bases from J; bases unmatched to any gene: 10. The CDR3 runs 14 residues. CDR3 sequence reads: CASSSGGDRSSYTF. CDR3 DNA sequence: TGTGCCAGCAGCTCAGGGGGGGACAGGTCCAGCTACACCTTC. The variable domain in full, completed from reference TRBV7-2 and TRBJ1-2, reads GAGVSQSPSNKVTEKGKDVELRCDPISGHTALYWYRQSLGQGLEFLIYFQGNSAPDKSGLPSDRFSAERTGGSVSTLTIQRTQQEDSAVYLCASSSGGDRSSYTFGSGTRLTVV.

This clone was counted a single time. V and J are TRBV4-2 and TRBJ2-6, with a tentative D call TRBD2 (5 bases). The CDR3 runs to 19 residues. V was cut by 3 bases and J by 1 base, with 19 bases left in between. Germline-derived CDR1 and CDR2 are LGHNA and YNFKEQ. The chain's CDR3 is CASSQSSYPSWSGANVLTF. The CDR3 nucleotides are TGTGCCAGCAGCCAGTCATCTTATCCTAGCTGGTCTGGGGCCAACGTCCTGACTTTC.

The chain uses TRBV29-1 and TRBJ2-1; 14 bases are a match to TRBD2. This CDR3 region has 15 residues. In germline, CDR1 is SQVTM, CDR2 ANQGSEA. The V and J ends lost 7 bases and 4 bases, in that order; junction bases with no gene match: 6. The CDR3 here is CSAPWTSGGYNEQFF. CDR3 nucleotides: TGCAGCGCTCCGTGGACTAGCGGGGGGTACAATGAGCAGTTCTTC.

The chain combines TRBV15 with TRBJ2-4, with a weak D call TRBD1 (6 bases). The CDR3 extends over 17 amino acids. V was trimmed by 0 bases and J by 6 bases, leaving 18 bases between them. Per the germline V gene, CDR1 is LNHNV and CDR2 is YYDKDF (reference sequence). CDR3 sequence (DNA): TGTGCCACCAGCAGAGATAAGACAGGCCATTTGGGAAACATTCAGTACTTC. This gives the protein CATSRDKTGHLGNIQYF.

This chain links TRBV7-9 with TRBJ1-3, with D maybe TRBD1 (6 bases). The CDR3 length is 16 residues. Trimming cost V 5 bases and J 0 bases, with 14 bases left between them. From germline, CDR1 is SEHNR and CDR2 FQNEAQ (reference sequence). CDR3 sequence (DNA): TGTGCCAGCAGCCTACAGGGTCGGGGCTCTGGAAACACCATATATTTT. It specifies CASSLQGRGSGNTIYF.

The chain links TRBV5-1 to TRBJ2-2, with 7 bases matching TRBD2. The V and J ends lost 6 bases and 4 bases, in that order; junction bases with no gene match: 9. The CDR3 is made up of 15 amino acids. Germline CDR1 SGHRS, CDR2 YFSETQ. CDR3 sequence: CASTPPGGGTGELFF. The CDR3 DNA follows: TGCGCCAGCACCCCGCCTGGGGGGGGCACCGGGGAGCTGTTTTTT. Based on the CDR3 plus reference TRBV5-1 and TRBJ2-2, the full variable domain is KAGVTQTPRYLIKTRGQQVTLSCSPISGHRSVSWYQQTPGQGLQFLFEYFSETQRNKGNFPGRFSGRQFSNSRSEMNVSTLELGDSALYLCASTPPGGGTGELFFGEGSRLTVL.

The gene calls are TRBV6-5 and TRBJ2-7, with D possibly being TRBD2 (6 bases). Germline assignment: CDR1 MNHEY and CDR2 SVGAGI. The CDR3 has 16 residues. V shed 0 bases and J shed 0 bases, with 12 bases lying between them. DNA for the CDR3: TGTGCCAGCAGTTACTCGTGGGAGGATAGCTCCTACGAGCAGTACTTC. It specifies CASSYSWEDSSYEQYF.

The chain combines TRBV6-5 with TRBJ1-2, with a possible D match to TRBD1 (6 bases). The length of the CDR3 is 12 residues. The germline V and J ends were trimmed by 6 bases and 3 bases, with 8 bases remaining between them. Per germline, CDR1 MNHEY and CDR2 SVGAGI. The CDR3 nucleotides read TGTGCCAGCAGAAGGGGGTACTATGGCTACACCTTC. It yields the protein CASRRGYYGYTF.

In its sample, this clone was seen once. The chain employs TRBV11-3 and TRBJ2-5; 8 nucleotides match TRBD2. CDR1 and CDR2 from the germline V gene are SGHNT and YENEEA. This CDR3 spans 16 amino acids. The V and J ends lost 8 bases and 5 bases, in that order; junction bases with no gene match: 16. The CDR3 region is CASGPAFSGGMETQYF. As DNA, the CDR3 is TGTGCCAGCGGCCCCGCCTTCAGCGGGGGTATGGAGACCCAGTACTTC.

The V and J genes are TRBV5-1 and TRBJ2-3; 12 nucleotides match TRBD2. The germline V gene has CDR1 SGHRS and CDR2 YFSETQ. This CDR3 comprises 16 residues. J lost 5 bases, V lost 7 bases, and 11 bases had no gene match. In DNA, the CDR3 is TGCGCCAGCGACCAAGGCGGGGGACTAGCGGGAGATACGCAGTATTTT. Its protein is CASDQGGGLAGDTQYF.

This sequence joins TRBV5-1 and TRBJ1-2; D perhaps matches TRBD1 (5 bases). The V gene lost 0 bases and the J gene lost 2 bases, with 14 bases spanning the gap. Germline CDR1 SGHRS, CDR2 YFSETQ. The CDR3 extends over 16 amino acids. The CDR3: CASSLGGDSLNYGYTF. CDR3 nucleotide sequence: TGCGCCAGCAGCTTGGGAGGCGACAGCTTAAACTATGGCTACACCTTC.

This sequence joins TRBV27 and TRBJ1-2, with no clear D. CDR3 length: 14 residues. V lost 5 bases, J lost 0 bases, and 10 bases lay in between. Germline V lookup: CDR1 MNHEY, CDR2 SMNVEV (reference sequence). The CDR3 DNA sequence: TGTGCCAGCAGTCCAGGCCAGGCTAACTATGGCTACACCTTC. This sequence encodes CASSPGQANYGYTF.

V and J are TRBV7-9 and TRBJ2-6; weak D call: TRBD1 (6 bases). Germline CDR1 and CDR2: SEHNR and FQNEAQ (reference sequence). Trimming stripped 8 bases from V and 0 bases from J, with 23 bases between. The CDR3 contains 19 residues. CDR3 bases: TGTGCCAGCTCCTTGGGCCTACAGGGCGTCTTCTCTGGGGCCAACGTCCTGACTTTC. Its protein product is CASSLGLQGVFSGANVLTF.

The chain recombines TRBV4-3 with TRBJ1-2; TRBD1 matches at 10 bases. V trimming: 0 bases; J trimming: 5 bases; junction bases outside the gene matches: 6. Germline CDR1 and CDR2: LGHNA and YSLEER. The CDR3 runs to 16 residues. CDR3 nucleotide sequence: TGCGCCAGCAGCCAAGATCAGGACAGGGGGAGGTATGGCTACACCTTC. Translation: CASSQDQDRGRYGYTF.